This entry features one T cell receptor beta chain sequence. The target antigen is unknown. Trimming removed 4 bases from V and 2 bases from J, with 12 bases in between. The CDR3 covers 15 residues. Germline CDR1 SEHNR, CDR2 FQNEAQ (reference sequence). This specimen belongs to a study of cytomegalovirus exposure and HLA in healthy donors. General observations from the study: The CMV antigen specificity of a few CMV-associated chains was confirmed through in vitro analysis.

It was with 60 Vbeta and 13 Jbeta primers that the PCR ran. Clones were read by immunoSEQ multiplex PCR, and TCRdb kept only the in-frame ones, dropping some. The data show some 110,000 clones, with less than 70% seen just once and around 2.2% held by the top ten. The TCR originated in a woman between 25 and 40 years old in good health and CMV-seronegative. Sequencing was done on a sample of PBMCs. This rearrangement joins TRBV7-9 to TRBJ2-1; weak D call: TRBD1 (6 bases). The CDR3 is CASSYTQGTYNEQFF. The CDR3 DNA sequence: TGTGCCAGCAGCTATACACAGGGAACCTACAATGAGCAGTTCTTC.